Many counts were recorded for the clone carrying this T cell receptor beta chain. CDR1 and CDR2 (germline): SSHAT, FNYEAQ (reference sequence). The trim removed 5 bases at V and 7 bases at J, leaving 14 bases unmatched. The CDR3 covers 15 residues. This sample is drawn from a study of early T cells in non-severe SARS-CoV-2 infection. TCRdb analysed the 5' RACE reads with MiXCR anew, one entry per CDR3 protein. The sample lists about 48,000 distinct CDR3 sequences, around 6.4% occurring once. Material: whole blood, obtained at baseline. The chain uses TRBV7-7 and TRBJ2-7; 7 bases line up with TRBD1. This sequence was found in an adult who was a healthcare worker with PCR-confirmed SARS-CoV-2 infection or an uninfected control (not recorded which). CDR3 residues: CASSQDRAQVSEQYF. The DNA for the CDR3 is TGTGCCAGCAGCCAAGACAGGGCCCAAGTGAGTGAGCAGTACTTC. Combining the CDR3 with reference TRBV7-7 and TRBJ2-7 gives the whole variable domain GAGVSQSPRYKVTKRGQDVTLRCDPISSHATLYWYQQALGQGPEFLTYFNYEAQPDKSGLPSDRFSAERPEGSISTLTIQRTEQRDSAMYRCASSQDRAQVSEQYFGPGTRLTVT.